What follows is one TCR beta chain and its context. The antigen it recognizes is unknown. Per-base quality was not reported, and no clone a single base away is much larger than it. This specimen comes from a study of CD8 T cells in Susac syndrome (dated by TCRdb to the late 2010s). Study-wide context: Repertoire sequencing was used to test whether CD8+ T cell activation and differentiation in Susac syndrome was antigen driven.

Peripheral blood CD8+ and CD4+ T cells from healthy donors, Susac syndrome patients and multiple sclerosis patients were profiled by high-throughput TCR beta sequencing. The multiple sclerosis controls were treatment-naive patients whose relapsing-remitting disease, either stable or active, fulfilled the revised McDonald criteria. Bulk CD8+ and CD4+ T cells were purified magnetically by negative isolation, whereas CD8+ TEMRA cells were enriched by FACS. Blood was collected in EDTA tubes and processed within 24 hours, with PBMCs isolated through density gradient centrifugation. PBMCs intended for TCR sequencing were frozen in liquid nitrogen and were later thawed in a 37 degrees C water bath. The sorted or isolated CD4+, CD8+ and CD8+ TEMRA cells had a purity of 90% or higher. There are 15 amino acids in the CDR3, from cysteine to phenylalanine inclusive. The sequence is cut down to CDR3 DNA, 45 bases in frame from base 1. V loses 4 bases at its end and J loses 4 bases; junction bases beyond the gene matches: 6. The germline V gene encodes CDR1 MGHRA and CDR2 YSYEKL.

RNA was extracted with the RNeasy kit and roughly 0.45 to 1 ug was reverse transcribed using random hexamers. The immunoSEQ multiplex PCR assay, covering 54 Vbeta and 13 Jbeta segments, was used to amplify TCR beta CDR3 regions. PCR amplification bias was corrected by using a synthetic template baseline for primer optimization and computational correction. The study's own analysis went as follows. Only productive sequences were kept, with reads annotated to V, D and J genes according to IMGT and analyzed in immunoSEQ Analyzer. Clonality was calculated as one minus the Shannon entropy normalized by log2 of the number of productive unique sequences. For each patient and control, public and private clones were evaluated within the 100 most prevalent clones. A clone was defined as Susac-specific if it was absent from the healthy and MS cohorts, from roughly 1,000 published viral clones and from other ImmuneACCESS disease sequences. TCRdb reworked the public reads: Q25 trimming with fastp, MiXCR clone assembly, productive beta chains retained. Each record represents a unique CDR3 protein, reported with the most common genes and DNA among its rows. Clone size and V and J calls follow TCRdb, not the original study. In all, the sample holds about 150,000 distinct CDR3 sequences, and 93% of those were seen once. Jointly, the top ten make up 0.09% to 0.095% of the sample.

Study-level results and caveats: The number of individuals in the TCR sequencing and HLA analysis was recognized as being relatively small.

The sample comprised CD4+ T cells from PBMCs. The chain is made from TRBV4-1 and TRBJ2-1; the central 8 bases match TRBD2. This clonotype was obtained from a human donor with multiple sclerosis. The sequenced DNA is TGCGCCAGCAGCCGAGGACTAGCCATATACAATGAGCAGTTCTTC. Its amino acids are CASSRGLAIYNEQFF.